The present T cell receptor beta chain was sequenced within a study of blood T cell repertoires in COVID-19. Turning to the study itself: The analysed material was cDNA or gDNA that came from T cells, B-cell-depleted T cells, or PBMCs.

Using immunoSEQ multiplex PCR, the repertoire was profiled, and TCRdb retains in-frame clones only, with some absent. The table lists fewer than 350,000 clones, roughly 85% of them singletons. This CDR3 comprises 13 residues. Germline assignment: CDR1 SQVTM and CDR2 ANQGSEA. Trimming cost V 5 bases and J 2 bases, with 12 bases left between them. Participants were aged about 18 to 100 years, lived in under 30 US areas, and enrolled virtually. The V and J genes are TRBV29-1 and TRBJ1-2; D possibly corresponds to TRBD1 (6 bases). The sample taken for sequencing was PBMCs or T cells enriched from blood (not recorded which). The receptor was isolated from a woman aged 45-65 years who had recovered from COVID-19. CDR3 protein: CSVIQGSNYGYTF. DNA for the CDR3: TGCAGCGTTATACAGGGTTCAAACTATGGCTACACCTTC.